This T cell receptor (beta chain) appears in the sequencing data of a study of T cell responses to AZD1222 COVID-19 vaccine. Regarding the study as a whole: Across the whole spike, CD4 TCRs peaked at regions 160-218 and 743-854. Clonal diversity may have been underestimated in mostly white British donors. Repertoires were collected only later (after the peak T cell response had occurred).

Germline V gene sequence: CDR1 SGDLS, CDR2 YYNGEE. The CDR3 totals 15 residues. Trimming left V 0 bases short and J 2 bases short, with 11 bases between. Only in-frame clones appear in the TCRdb table, and some are missing; sequencing was by immunoSEQ multiplex PCR. Seen here are fewer than 120,000 clones, around 93% observed once, and the top ten hold about 7.8%. This clone was seen a single time. Its cognate antigen is unknown. Material: peripheral blood, obtained on day 0 of AZD1222 vaccination. The source is an adult in good health. The rearrangement links TRBV9 to TRBJ1-2, with D hard to call. DNA for the CDR3: TGTGCCAGCAGCGTAGACCCGGATTTCAACTATGGCTACACCTTC. Protein product: CASSVDPDFNYGYTF.